The clone carrying this TCR beta chain was recorded a few times. Its antigen remains unidentified. The data are from a study of vaccination and CD4 T cells after COVID-19. Across the whole study: There were six male and four female convalescents, and two of them were Hispanic.

Regarding treatment: approximately 9-day PBMC culture with coronavirus spike peptide pools or control peptides (ViraFEST assay). ViraFEST used peptide pools to expand antigen-specific T cells before TCR sequencing. The Oncomine TCR Beta short-read assay was applied to DNA of cultured CD4+ T cells. Each CDR3 protein gets one entry after TCRdb re-called the PCR reads with MiXCR. The sample lists 6,500 to 9,000 distinct CDR3 sequences, 20% to 25% occurring once. Germline V gene data show CDR1 as ENHRY and CDR2 as SYGVKD. The V gene lost 1 base and the J gene lost 2 bases, with 13 bases spanning the gap. The CDR3 covers 16 residues.

The receptor's source is a human donor who had recovered from COVID-19. This rearrangement joins TRBV10-3 to TRBJ2-3; TRBD2 might be the D (6 bases). Here the sequenced sample was CD4+ T cells from blood, cultured in vitro, taken after SARS-CoV-2 vaccination. CDR3: CAISELAGTVTDTQYF. In DNA form, the CDR3 reads TGTGCCATCAGTGAGTTGGCCGGGACTGTCACAGATACGCAGTATTTT.